The 25 T cell receptor beta chains reported below all come from one sample, sequenced in a study of cytomegalovirus exposure and HLA in healthy donors (dated by TCRdb to the late 2010s). To prepare the library, the immunoSEQ multiplex PCR assay was applied. A mixture of 60 forward primers for TCR Vbeta segments and 13 reverse primers for TCR Jbeta segments was used in the multiplex PCR. TCRdb carries this immuneACCESS record with in-frame sequences only. Its versions omit some clonotypes, under half of them owing to an unresolved V gene in the studies checked, with the rest unexplained. Across this sample there are under 100,000 clones, with 81% seen only once. The ten largest make up over 4% of the sample. Sequencing was carried out using PBMCs. The receptor set was obtained from a woman in her 70s in good health and CMV-seropositive.

This chain links TRBV19 with TRBJ2-2; TRBD2 agrees at 8 bases. The CDR3 loop spans 15 amino acids. V gave up 5 bases and J gave up 8 bases; unmatched junction bases: 10. Germline V gene lookup returns CDR1 LNHDA and CDR2 SQIVND (reference sequence). The CDR3 DNA sequence: TGTGCCAGTAGTCGGGCGGGAGGACCGTCTGGGGAGCTGTTTTTT. Its protein is CASSRAGGPSGELFF.

The CDR3 sequence is CASGLAGQGFSEQYF. CDR3 DNA sequence: TGCGCCAGCGGCCTGGCGGGACAGGGGTTTAGCGAGCAGTACTTC. The V and J genes are TRBV5-1 and TRBJ2-7, with 10 bases matching TRBD1. Looked up from germline, CDR1 is SGHRS and CDR2 is YFSETQ. V lost 7 bases, J lost 6 bases, and 13 bases stayed unmatched. The CDR3 spans 15 residues.

This clone has a single count. The genes are TRBV10-3 and TRBJ2-1; TRBD2 aligns across 7 bases. This CDR3 region has 15 residues. Germline lookup yields CDR1 ENHRY and CDR2 SYGVKD. V shed 5 bases, J shed 2 bases, and the junction held 6 bases outside the gene matches. DNA of the CDR3: TGTGCCATCAGTCTAGCGGAAGACCCCTACAATGAGCAGTTCTTC. Its translation: CAISLAEDPYNEQFF.

The chain joins TRBV5-1 to TRBJ2-5; the match to TRBD2 covers 7 bases. The J call may not be correct, given that the DNA end is closer to TRBJ2-7. The CDR3 spans 14 residues. CDR1 is SGHRS and CDR2 is YFSETQ in the germline V gene. DNA for the CDR3: TGCGCCAGCAGCTTGGGGACTAGACCCTACGAGCAGTACTTC. This encodes CASSLGTRPYEQYF.

The chain combines TRBV7-3 with TRBJ2-5; 11 nucleotides align to TRBD1. The CDR3 spans 16 residues. V lost 1 base to trimming and J lost 4 bases; unmatched junction nucleotides: 5. Germline V gene lookup returns CDR1 SGHTA and CDR2 FQGTGA. CDR3 in amino acids: CASSLRGTGGAETQYF. CDR3 sequence (DNA): TGTGCCAGCAGCTTAAGGGGGACAGGGGGGGCAGAGACCCAGTACTTC.

This rearrangement joins TRBV29-1 to TRBJ2-7; 7 nucleotides match TRBD2. Germline CDR1 reads SQVTM; CDR2 reads ANQGSEA. Trimming at V came to 6 bases and at J to 0 bases, leaving 5 bases not matched to a gene. This CDR3 is 13 amino acids long. The CDR3 loop is CSVGTTISYEQYF. DNA for the CDR3: TGCAGCGTGGGGACTACGATCTCCTACGAGCAGTACTTC.

The chain combines TRBV9 with TRBJ2-1; 13 bases align to TRBD2. Trimming removed 3 bases from V and 6 bases from J; junction bases left unmatched: 6. The V gene's germline CDR1 is SGDLS and CDR2 YYNGEE. The CDR3 extends over 16 amino acids. CDR3 bases: TGTGCCAGCAGCGGGACTAGCGGGAGCATAGGCAATGAGCAGTTCTTC. As protein: CASSGTSGSIGNEQFF.

The gene calls are TRBV28 and TRBJ1-4; D is unresolved. Germline V gives CDR1 MDHEN, CDR2 SYDVKM. The CDR3 is 15 amino acids. Trimming cost V 7 bases and J 5 bases, with 17 bases left between them. Here the CDR3 reads CASTRPGSLNEKLFF. As DNA, the CDR3 is TGTGCCAGCACCCGTCCCGGGTCACTAAATGAAAAACTGTTTTTT.

With respect to this clone: The same CDR3 arises from other DNA sequences in this sample as well. The chain carries TRBV5-1 and TRBJ1-1; D is undetermined. This CDR3 has 14 residues. The V gene's germline CDR1 is SGHRS and CDR2 YFSETQ. Trimming took off 0 bases at V and 4 bases at J, with 10 bases between the two ends. The chain's CDR3 is CASSLASGGTEAFF. CDR3 bases: TGCGCCAGCAGCTTGGCCAGTGGAGGCACTGAAGCTTTCTTT.

The chain combines TRBV18 with TRBJ2-7; 8 bases align to TRBD2. J was trimmed by 0 bases and V by 3 bases; bases with no gene match: 4. CDR1 KGHSH and CDR2 LQKENI come from the germline V gene. This CDR3 is built from 15 residues. The CDR3 loop is CASSPRLAPSYEQYF. CDR3 nucleotides: TGTGCCAGCTCACCGCGACTAGCGCCCTCCTACGAGCAGTACTTC. Based on the CDR3 plus reference TRBV18 and TRBJ2-7, the full variable domain is NAGVMQNPRHLVRRRGQEARLRCSPMKGHSHVYWYRQLPEEGLKFMVYLQKENIIDESGMPKERFSAEFPKEGPSILRIQQVVRGDSAAYFCASSPRLAPSYEQYFGPGTRLTVT.

The V and J genes are TRBV30 and TRBJ1-1, with D possibly being TRBD1 (6 bases). Trimming took off 6 bases at V and 4 bases at J, with 12 bases between the two ends. In germline, CDR1 is GTSNPN, CDR2 SVGIG (reference sequence). The CDR3 has 12 residues. In DNA, the CDR3 is TGTGCCTGCGCAGGGGAGGGCACTGAAGCTTTCTTT. It is translated as CACAGEGTEAFF.

This clone was seen a single time. The CDR3 sequence: CASSLALDGYTF. CDR3 nucleotides: TGTGCCAGCAGCTTAGCTCTCGATGGCTACACCTTC. The chain carries TRBV11-2 and TRBJ1-2; the D is unclear. Trimming cost V 1 base and J 6 bases, with 6 bases left between them. CDR3 length: 12 amino acids. The germline V gene encodes CDR1 SGHAT and CDR2 FQNNGV.

The CDR3 region is CATSRDPGNTGELFF. The CDR3 coding sequence is TGTGCCACCAGCAGAGATCCAGGGAACACCGGGGAGCTGTTTTTT. The gene calls are TRBV15 and TRBJ2-2; D unresolved. Germline loops: CDR1 LNHNV, CDR2 YYDKDF (reference sequence). The length of the CDR3 is 15 residues. V gave up 0 bases and J gave up 1 base, with 6 bases separating them.

This chain links TRBV4-1 with TRBJ2-7, with TRBD2 identical over 8 bases. CDR3 length equals 13 residues. The V gene end was trimmed by 6 bases and the J gene end by 0 bases; junction bases not matched to a gene: 1. Germline V lookup: CDR1 MGHRA, CDR2 YSYEKL. The CDR3 bases are TGCGCCAGCAGGCTAGCGGGCTCCTACGAGCAGTACTTC. Protein product: CASRLAGSYEQYF.

The rearrangement uses TRBV28 and TRBJ2-3; D is perhaps TRBD2 (6 bases). V was pared by 7 bases and J by 8 bases, with 19 bases between. The CDR3 is made up of 14 amino acids. CDR1 MDHEN and CDR2 SYDVKM come from the germline V gene. This CDR3 is CASIGTRGGGTQYF. The CDR3 DNA reads as TGTGCCAGCATCGGGACTCGGGGAGGTGGTACGCAGTATTTT. Using reference TRBV28 and TRBJ2-3 for the parts outside the CDR3, the full variable domain is DVKVTQSSRYLVKRTGEKVFLECVQDMDHENMFWYRQDPGLGLRLIYFSYDVKMKEKGDIPEGYSVSREKKERFSLILESASTNQTSMYLCASIGTRGGGTQYFGPGTRLTVL.

This chain connects TRBV10-1 to TRBJ1-3, with 9 bases fitting TRBD1. V lost 2 bases to trimming and J lost 5 bases; unmatched junction nucleotides: 1. The germline gives CDR1 WNHNN, CDR2 SYGVQD (reference sequence). The CDR3 runs to 14 residues. The CDR3 nucleotides read TGCGCCAGCAGTGAGGGACAGGGGAGAAACACCATATATTTT. This codes for CASSEGQGRNTIYF.

This chain links TRBV29-1 with TRBJ2-1; 14 positions agree with TRBD2. There are 12 residues in the CDR3. Germline assignment: CDR1 SQVTM and CDR2 ANQGSEA. Losses at the gene ends were 6 bases for V and 12 bases for J; bases not matched to a gene: 4. CDR3 sequence: CSVGTSGSGQFF. The DNA of the CDR3 is TGCAGCGTGGGGACTAGCGGGAGTGGGCAGTTCTTC.

V is TRBV6-1 and J is TRBJ2-7, with 7 positions matching TRBD1. CDR1 and CDR2 from the germline V gene are MNHNS and SASEGT. There are 17 residues in the CDR3. After removal of 3 bases from V and 0 bases from J, the junction contained 11 bases not matched to a gene. The CDR3 protein is CASSDALRGRSSYEQYF. DNA of the CDR3: TGTGCCAGCAGTGATGCTCTTAGGGGGCGATCCTCCTACGAGCAGTACTTC.

This chain connects TRBV11-2 to TRBJ2-2; 9 bases are a match to TRBD1. J was trimmed by 7 bases and V by 5 bases; bases with no gene match: 11. This CDR3 is 16 amino acids long. Germline V gene sequence: CDR1 SGHAT, CDR2 FQNNGV. This CDR3 reads CASSPQDGTGYGELFF. The CDR3 DNA is TGTGCCAGCAGCCCCCAGGATGGGACAGGGTACGGGGAGCTGTTTTTT.

This chain uses TRBV7-9 with TRBJ1-4; a weak D match, TRBD1 (5 bases). The germline V and J ends were trimmed by 0 bases and 0 bases, with 8 bases remaining between them. Germline CDR1 and CDR2: SEHNR and FQNEAQ (reference sequence). CDR3 length: 16 amino acids. CDR3 in DNA: TGTGCCAGCAGCTTAGCGGGACTGGCAACTAATGAAAAACTGTTTTTT. Its protein product is CASSLAGLATNEKLFF.

The chain uses TRBV19 and TRBJ1-2; maybe TRBD1 (5 bases). Germline-derived CDR1 and CDR2 are LNHDA and SQIVND (reference sequence). Deletions cut 0 bases from V and 5 bases from J, with 13 bases between. The CDR3 is 15 amino acids. As DNA, the CDR3 is TGTGCCAGTAGTATAGAGAGGGAGGGGCGGTATGGCTACACCTTC. Amino acids: CASSIEREGRYGYTF.

This clone qualifies as medium-sized. The chain has TRBV5-5 and TRBJ1-4; D unclear. The germline gives CDR1 SGHKS, CDR2 YYEKEE (reference sequence). The CDR3 is made up of 15 amino acids. V lost 4 bases and J lost 0, with 10 bases in between. CDR3 nucleotides: TGTGCCAGCAGCAAGGAGACCTCAACTAATGAAAAACTGTTTTTT. It codes for CASSKETSTNEKLFF.

The chain joins TRBV19 to TRBJ2-2; 8 bases align to TRBD1. After removal of 4 bases from V and 1 base from J, the junction contained 8 bases not matched to a gene. Germline CDR1 is LNHDA and CDR2 is SQIVND (reference sequence). This CDR3 contains 17 residues. CDR3 residues: CASSRKGGQGNTGELFF. The CDR3, as DNA: TGTGCCAGTAGTAGAAAGGGCGGACAGGGGAACACCGGGGAGCTGTTTTTT.

This clone has just one count. This CDR3 is CASSLGQGEVDTQYF. CDR3 coding DNA: TGTGCCAGCAGCCTGGGACAGGGAGAGGTTGATACGCAGTATTTT. The chain is built from TRBV6-6 and TRBJ2-3, with 9 bases fitting TRBD1. The CDR3 has 15 residues. Germline V gene data show CDR1 as MNHNY and CDR2 as SVGAGI (reference sequence). The V and J ends lost 6 bases and 6 bases, in that order; junction bases with no gene match: 10.

This chain joins TRBV7-3 and TRBJ2-3; 14 bases map to TRBD2. The germline CDR1 and CDR2 sequences are SGHTA and FQGTGA. Trimming cost V 6 bases and J 1 base; bases outside gene matches: 9. The CDR3 sequence is 18 residues long. The CDR3 region is CASSPGLAGEIGTDTQYF. For the CDR3, the DNA is TGTGCCAGCAGTCCGGGACTAGCGGGAGAGATCGGCACAGATACGCAGTATTTT.